The 12 T cell receptor beta chains below all came from one sample that was sequenced in a study of blood T cell repertoires in COVID-19. This table comes from immunoSEQ multiplex PCR, and its TCRdb copy is limited to in-frame clones, with some not included. The sample consists of about 200,000 clones, roughly four fifths of them appearing once. Sequences were obtained from PBMCs or T cells enriched from blood (not recorded which). All receptors come from a woman aged 45-60 years who had been exposed to COVID-19.

Points on this clone: Other DNA sequences in the same sample also yield this CDR3. V gene TRBV27 combines with J gene TRBJ1-1; possibly TRBD1 for D (6 bases). The CDR3 spans 14 residues. The V gene lost 2 bases and the J gene lost 2 bases, with 9 bases spanning the gap. The germline V gene has CDR1 MNHEY and CDR2 SMNVEV (reference sequence). This CDR3 is CASSLRGLNTEAFF. CDR3 coding DNA: TGTGCCAGCAGTTTAAGGGGGTTAAACACTGAAGCTTTCTTT.

The chain has TRBV3-1 (or the pseudogene TRBV3-2) and TRBJ1-4, with a weak D call TRBD1 (5 bases). The CDR3 spans 11 residues. Germline assignment: CDR1 LGHDT and CDR2 YNNKEL (reference sequence). V was cut by 6 bases and J by 8 bases, with 7 bases left in between. CDR3 loop: CASRGGEKLFF. The CDR3 region has the DNA TGTGCCAGCAGGGGGGGGGAAAAACTGTTTTTT.

V and J are TRBV4-3 and TRBJ1-2, with 7 bases matching TRBD1. CDR3 length equals 16 residues. V lost 1 base, J lost 4 bases, and 9 bases stayed unmatched. CDR1 is LGHNA, CDR2 YSLEER, per germline. The CDR3 bases are TGCGCCAGCAGCCAAGGGGGAAACAGGGGATTCTATGGCTACACCTTC. Translating it yields CASSQGGNRGFYGYTF.

The V and J genes are TRBV28 and TRBJ2-1; TRBD2 matches at 9 bases. The ends lost 6 bases at V and 1 base at J; junction bases unmatched: 4. The CDR3 sequence is 15 residues long. Germline loops: CDR1 MDHEN, CDR2 SYDVKM. In DNA form, the CDR3 reads TGTGCCAGCAGGCCGAGCGGGGGGTCCTACAATGAGCAGTTCTTC. Protein: CASRPSGGSYNEQFF.

The gene calls are TRBV3-1 (or the pseudogene TRBV3-2) and TRBJ1-1; a weak D match, TRBD1 (5 bases). CDR1 and CDR2 (germline): LGHDT, YNNKEL (reference sequence). Trimming pared 0 bases from V and 6 bases from J, leaving 17 bases between. The CDR3 covers 16 residues. CDR3: CASSQDLGAHPSEAFF. CDR3 DNA: TGTGCCAGCAGCCAAGATCTTGGGGCCCACCCGTCTGAAGCTTTCTTT.

The gene calls are TRBV6-1 and TRBJ1-5; D gene ambiguous. Looked up from germline, CDR1 is MNHNS and CDR2 is SASEGT. The CDR3 is 13 amino acids. With 2 bases removed from V and 7 bases from J, the gap between germline ends came to 9 bases. In DNA form, the CDR3 reads TGTGCCAGCAGTGAAACACCCGGGCAGCCCCAGCATTTT. Translation gives CASSETPGQPQHF.

The V and J genes are TRBV7-8 and TRBJ1-5; 8 bases are shared with TRBD1. The CDR3 totals 15 residues. The V segment lost 5 bases and the J segment 4 bases; nucleotides outside the gene matches: 7. Germline V gene sequence: CDR1 SGHVS, CDR2 FQNEAQ. CDR3 amino acids: CASSIQGARNQPQHF. Here the CDR3 DNA reads TGTGCCAGCAGCATCCAGGGGGCGCGGAATCAGCCCCAGCATTTT.

The V gene is TRBV5-4, the J gene TRBJ2-7; possibly TRBD1 for D (6 bases). Trimming left V 0 bases short and J 5 bases short, with 15 bases between. In germline, CDR1 is SGHNT, CDR2 YYREEE (reference sequence). The CDR3 covers 15 residues. CDR3 nucleotide sequence: TGTGCCAGCAGCTTGGAGGGCAGGGGAAACAACGAGCAGTACTTC. Encoded protein: CASSLEGRGNNEQYF.

This chain uses TRBV7-2 with TRBJ1-1; D is undetermined. The germline gives CDR1 SGHTA, CDR2 FQGNSA. The CDR3 covers 15 residues. V was clipped by 4 bases and J by 0 bases, with 12 bases between them. Here the CDR3 DNA reads TGTGCCAGCAGCTCTCCTAGGTCTCTGAACACTGAAGCTTTCTTT. It codes for CASSSPRSLNTEAFF.

This clone was observed a single time. The chain combines TRBV4-3 with TRBJ2-5, with 12 bases matching TRBD2. Per the germline V gene, CDR1 is LGHNA and CDR2 is YSLEER. This CDR3 has 17 residues. V lost 0 bases and J lost 3; bases outside the gene matches: 5. Here the CDR3 DNA reads TGCGCCAGCAGCCAAGAAACTAGCGGGGGGAATGAAGAGACCCAGTACTTC. It encodes CASSQETSGGNEETQYF.

The V call is TRBV13, the J call TRBJ2-7; 8 nucleotides match TRBD1. V lost 4 bases to trimming and J lost 3 bases; unmatched junction nucleotides: 11. CDR1 is PRHDT, CDR2 FYEKMQ, per germline (reference sequence). This CDR3 is 16 amino acids long. This CDR3 is CASSSRGRGGGYEQYF. Here the CDR3 DNA reads TGTGCCAGCAGCTCCAGGGGGCGCGGAGGGGGCTACGAGCAGTACTTC.

This clone has more than one count but fewer than ten. The chain has TRBV12-3 or TRBV12-4 and TRBJ1-2, with D unresolved. This CDR3 spans 13 amino acids. V gave up 5 bases and J gave up 7 bases, with 14 bases separating them. The CDR3 bases are TGTGCCAGCAGTCGAGACGGGGAGACTGGCTACACCTTC. It yields the protein CASSRDGETGYTF.